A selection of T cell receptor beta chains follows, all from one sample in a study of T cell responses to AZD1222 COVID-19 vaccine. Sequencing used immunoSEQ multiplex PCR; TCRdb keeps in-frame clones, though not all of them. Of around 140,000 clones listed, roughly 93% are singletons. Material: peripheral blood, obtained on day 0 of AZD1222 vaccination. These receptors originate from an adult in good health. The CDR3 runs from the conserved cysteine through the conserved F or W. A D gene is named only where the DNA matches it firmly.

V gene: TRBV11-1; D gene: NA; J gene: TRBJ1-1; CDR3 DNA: TGTGCCAGCAGCTGGACAATTAGGGGGAACACTGAAGCTTTCTTT; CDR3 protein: CASSWTIRGNTEAFF
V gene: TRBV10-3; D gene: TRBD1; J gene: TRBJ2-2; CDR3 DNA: TGTGCCATCAGTTCGGACAGGGTGGAAGCGAACACCGGGGAGCTGTTTTTT; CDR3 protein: CAISSDRVEANTGELFF
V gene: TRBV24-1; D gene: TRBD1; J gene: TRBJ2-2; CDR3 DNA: TGTGCCACCAGTGACCCGGGACAGGGAAACACCGGGGAGCTGTTTTTT; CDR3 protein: CATSDPGQGNTGELFF
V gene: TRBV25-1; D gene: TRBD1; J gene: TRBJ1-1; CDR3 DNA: TGTGCCAGCAGTGAATGGGACAGGGAAAGGGGGAGGAACACTGAAGCTTTCTTT; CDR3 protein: CASSEWDRERGRNTEAFF
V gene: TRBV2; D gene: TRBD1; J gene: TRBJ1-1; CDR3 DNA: TGTGCCAGTCGACAGGGGAATGCTTTCTTT; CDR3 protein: CASRQGNAFF
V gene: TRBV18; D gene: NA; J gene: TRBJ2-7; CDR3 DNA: TGTGCCAGCTCACCACCCGGGGCCTCCTACGAGCAGTACTTC; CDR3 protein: CASSPPGASYEQYF
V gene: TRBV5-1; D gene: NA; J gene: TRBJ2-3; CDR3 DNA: TGCGCCAGCAGCTTGGCCAACCCGCAGGATACGCAGTATTTT; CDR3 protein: CASSLANPQDTQYF
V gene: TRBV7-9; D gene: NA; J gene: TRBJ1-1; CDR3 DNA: TGTGCCAGCAGCCAAGACAGGAGGAACACTGAAGCTTTCTTT; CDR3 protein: CASSQDRRNTEAFF
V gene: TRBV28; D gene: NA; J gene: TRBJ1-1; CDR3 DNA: TGTGCCAGCACCCCCCAGCGGGGAACTGAAGCTTTCTTT; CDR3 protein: CASTPQRGTEAFF
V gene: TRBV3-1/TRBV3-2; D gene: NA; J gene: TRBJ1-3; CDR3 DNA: TGTGCCAGCAGCCAAGATCGTCAAAGTGGAAACACCATATATTTT; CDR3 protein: CASSQDRQSGNTIYF